Sequencing of this TCR beta chain was carried out in a study of cytomegalovirus exposure and HLA in healthy donors. Study outcomes and limitations: Among CMV-associated TCR beta chains, most appeared HLA-restricted in a later analysis. According to an earlier analysis, most TCR beta V segments yielded productive rearrangements about 90% or about 30% of the time.

As to this clone: No antigen is known for it.

V shed 4 bases, J shed 1 base, and the junction held 9 bases outside the gene matches. CDR1 is SGHTS and CDR2 is YDEGEE in the germline V gene. The CDR3 covers 17 residues. 60 Vbeta and 13 Jbeta primers were used in PCR. The protocol was immunoSEQ multiplex PCR, while the TCRdb copy is restricted to in-frame clones and leaves out a portion. The sample yields roughly 120,000 clones, about 80% seen once. This TCR was sampled from a human donor in good health. V usage is TRBV5-8 and J usage is TRBJ1-5; 9 positions match TRBD1. The sequenced sample consisted of PBMCs. The CDR3 here is CASSQQGTGGSNQPQHF. Written as DNA, the CDR3 is TGTGCCAGCAGCCAGCAAGGAACAGGGGGCAGCAATCAGCCCCAGCATTTT. The full variable domain, its missing parts supplied by reference TRBV5-8 and TRBJ1-5, is EAGVTQSPTHLIKTRGQQATLRCSPISGHTSVYWYQQALGLGLQFLLWYDEGEERNRGNFPPRFSGRQFPNYSSELNVNALELEDSALYLCASSQQGTGGSNQPQHFGDGTRLSIL.